This T cell receptor (beta chain) was identified during a study of blood T cell repertoires in COVID-19 (TCRdb year 2020). Context from the whole study: The collaborator samples originated in the United States, Italy and Spain and spanned the acute and convalescent phases of COVID-19. The prospective study material was composed of cDNA or gDNA derived from T cells, B-cell-depleted T cells, or PBMCs. The dataset comprised deeply sampled blood TCRbeta repertoires from subjects exposed to, actively infected with, or recovered from COVID-19. A freely available public database, intended as a resource for researchers studying the immune response to SARS-CoV-2, is where the repertoires were released. Samples were obtained from the ongoing ImmuneRACE study (first 160 participants) and from over 1,000 subjects provided by 6 global collaborators. Nearly every sample came with metadata listing a de-identified subject ID, COVID-19 status, age in years and sex. Where HLA class I and class II types were available, the types were taken from metadata supplied by the sample provider, not from assay-based typing. Findings and caveats that apply to the study as a whole: The quantity of clinical and demographic metadata differed by source and by participant and was supplied without curation.

The immunoSEQ Assay, a bias-controlled multiplex PCR, was used to amplify TCRbeta CDR3 regions from genomic DNA. Concerning the study's data processing: The number of nucleated cells in each sample was estimated from the amplification of reference gene primers within the assay. To quantify the absolute abundance of each unique TCRbeta CDR3 rearrangement, sequence reads were collapsed and filtered. Productive Simpson clonality was computed per sample as the square root of Simpson's diversity index over productive rearrangements. TCRdb took over this immuneACCESS table, retaining in-frame rearrangements with V and J assigned. Such tables are incomplete; in checked studies, under half of the missing clones stem from an unresolved V gene, and the remainder is unexplained. That table furnishes V, J and clone size, whereas the DNA furnished D and trimming. For this sample there are hundreds of thousands of clones; about 80% appear just once. About 10% of the sample belongs to the ten largest clones.

Whole blood was collected in K2EDTA tubes by collaborating institutions according to the institutions' own protocols. For TCRbeta analysis, collaborators shipped samples in one of three forms: frozen whole blood, isolated PBMCs, or DNA extracted from either of those sample types. Trimming removed 10 bases from V and 8 bases from J, leaving 18 bases between the germline ends. The CDR1 and CDR2 encoded by the germline V gene are MDHEN and SYDVKM. The CDR3 contains 13 residues, cysteine and phenylalanine counted. Only the CDR3 region is kept as DNA, spanning 39 bases read in frame from base 1. In regard to this clone: What this receptor recognizes is not known. No base quality information exists; no much larger clone differs at one position.

The chain joins TRBV28 to TRBJ2-4; the D segment could be TRBD1, given 6 matching bases. The sequencing input was peripheral blood. This TCR was sampled from a man older than 75 with acute or convalescent COVID-19. The CDR3 here reads CATVPQGRYIQYF. The nucleotide sequence reads TGTGCCACCGTACCCCAGGGGAGATACATTCAGTACTTC.